The rows below give T cell receptor beta chains drawn from one sample of a study of blood T cell repertoires in COVID-19. Libraries were prepared by immunoSEQ multiplex PCR; TCRdb keeps only in-frame clonotypes and omits some of them. Counted here are roughly 330,000 clones, about 86% occurring once; the ten biggest clones make up about 1.2%. The sample was peripheral blood. These receptors all stem from a woman in her forties or fifties with acute or convalescent COVID-19. The conserved cysteine and the conserved F or W are not part of the CDR3 here.

>TRBJ1-1|TRBV11-2
ASSLAGPNTEAF
>TRBJ1-3|TRBV7-2
ASSFEFGEVDSGNTIY
>TRBJ2-3|TRBV6-5
ASSYVSGRTDTQY
>TRBJ2-1|TRBV9
ASSVREFAEQF
>TRBJ2-1|TRBV5-4
ASSFTGTDNEQF
>TRBJ1-6|TRBV7-2
ASSLATGGNSPLH
>TRBJ2-6|TRBV21-1
ASSSSPGQGCSGANVLT
>TRBJ1-5|TRBV12-5
ASGPGQPQH
>TRBJ1-6|TRBV5-5
ASSRGQDNSPLH
>TRBJ2-1|TRBV19
ASSMREGPYEQF
>TRBJ2-3|TRBV14
ASSTLTGRDTQY
>TRBJ2-3|TRBV19
ASSHQRGTDTQY
>TRBJ2-3|TRBV4-2
ASSQLSEGTDTQY
>TRBJ2-7|TRBV9
ASSPTLAGAYEQY
>TRBJ2-5|TRBV7-2
ASSLTSGSGETQY
>TRBJ2-2|TRBV2
ASRGLAGGTGELF
>TRBJ2-1|TRBV7-3
ASSPQLAGVPEQF
>TRBJ2-7|TRBV5-6
ASSLTGTGPFYEQY
>TRBJ1-1|TRBV11-2
ASSLRGQLNTEAF
>TRBJ2-5|TRBV11-2
ASSPLRTGVGVGETQY
>TRBJ1-4|TRBV2
ASTSGTGWEKLF
>TRBJ1-6|TRBV5-6
ASSLRQLNSPLH
>TRBJ1-5|TRBV18
ASSLGAGDQPQH
>TRBJ2-5|TRBV29-1
SVPDRVEETQY
>TRBJ1-1|TRBV12-3/TRBV12-4
ASSYDSNTEAF
>TRBJ1-1|TRBV29-1
SGAGIMNTEAF